The 20 T cell receptor beta chains listed next were all sequenced from one sample in a study of blood T cells in healthy people across ages (dated by TCRdb to about 2015). Library construction relied on 5' RACE. The instrument was an Illumina HiSeq 2500. A second PCR of about 6 to 11 cycles was performed with a sample-barcoded 5' primer and a J-beta primer mix. TCRdb passed the public sequencing reads through fastp at Q25 and MiXCR, retaining productive beta sequences. One record per CDR3 amino acid sequence lists the most common genes and DNA. The sample table holds 1.5 million to 2 million distinct CDR3 sequences, of which approximately 32% were seen once. About 11% of the sample rests with the top ten. What was sequenced was blood. The origin of the receptors is a woman aged 25-40 years in good health.

The chain combines TRBV5-1 with TRBJ2-1; no definite D call. Trimming shortened V by 0 bases and J by 3 bases, and 10 bases separated the two germline ends. This CDR3 is 15 amino acids long. The germline gives CDR1 SGHRS, CDR2 YFSETQ. In nucleotides, the CDR3 is TGCGCCAGCAGCTTGGAGGGTGGGAACTACAATGAGCAGTTCTTC. It codes for CASSLEGGNYNEQFF. The full variable domain, rest sourced from reference TRBV5-1 and TRBJ2-1, is KAGVTQTPRYLIKTRGQQVTLSCSPISGHRSVSWYQQTPGQGLQFLFEYFSETQRNKGNFPGRFSGRQFSNSRSEMNVSTLELGDSALYLCASSLEGGNYNEQFFGPGTRLTVL.

Ten or more counts support this clonotype. The V call is TRBV9, the J call TRBJ1-1; maybe TRBD1 (5 bases). Germline CDR1 and CDR2: SGDLS and YYNGEE. The CDR3 sequence is 15 residues long. Trimming cost V 3 bases and J 4 bases, with 16 bases left between them. The CDR3 bases are TGTGCCAGCAGCGCGGGGGAGGCTTGGGGCACTGAAGCTTTCTTT. Amino acids: CASSAGEAWGTEAFF.

This rearrangement joins TRBV7-2 to TRBJ2-5; D is unresolved. CDR1 is SGHTA and CDR2 is FQGNSA in the germline V gene. The CDR3 runs to 13 residues. Trimming pared 2 bases from V and 11 bases from J, leaving 15 bases between. This chain's CDR3 is CASSLQRGYVQYF. CDR3 DNA sequence: TGTGCCAGCAGCTTACAACGCGGTTACGTGCAGTACTTC.

The chain employs TRBV5-3 and TRBJ2-5, with D tentatively TRBD2 (5 bases). TRBV5-3 is filed as an ORF, its function uncertain. V lost 4 bases to trimming and J lost 3 bases, with 13 bases between them. The CDR3 contains 14 residues. The CDR3 bases are TGTGCCAGAAGCATACACGGGGTAGAAGAGACCCAGTACTTC. As protein: CARSIHGVEETQYF.

The chain links TRBV7-9 to TRBJ2-7, with 12 bases identical to TRBD2. The CDR3 totals 15 residues. With 5 bases clipped from V and 4 bases from J, the junction kept 6 bases outside the gene matches. CDR1 and CDR2 (germline): SEHNR, FQNEAQ (reference sequence). CDR3 residues: CASSAPGLAGYEQYF. DNA for the CDR3: TGTGCCAGCAGCGCCCCGGGACTAGCGGGTTACGAGCAGTACTTC.

The chain combines TRBV2 with TRBJ2-7, with unresolved D. Trimming left V 3 bases short and J 0 bases short, with 9 bases between. Per the germline V gene, CDR1 is SNHLY and CDR2 is FYNNEI. CDR3 length: 14 amino acids. The CDR3 sequence is CASSDSPSSYEQYF. The CDR3 bases are TGTGCCAGCAGTGACAGCCCAAGCTCCTACGAGCAGTACTTC.

The V and J genes are TRBV3-1 and TRBJ2-5; 7 nucleotides align to TRBD1. The CDR3 runs to 13 residues. The trim removed 10 bases at V and 2 bases at J, leaving 7 bases unmatched. Germline loops: CDR1 LGHDT, CDR2 YNNKEL (reference sequence). The CDR3 sequence: CAISRGFQETQYF. CDR3 DNA sequence: TGTGCCATCTCCAGGGGGTTTCAAGAGACCCAGTACTTC.

This clonotype was picked up a small number of times. DNA of the CDR3: TGTGCCAGCAGTTTTGCAGCGGGGGGGCTGAATGAGCAGTTCTTC. It is translated as CASSFAAGGLNEQFF. The J gene is TRBJ2-1, the V gene TRBV12-3 or TRBV12-4; 10 nucleotides line up with TRBD2. Trimming took 3 bases from V and 7 from J; bases not matched to a gene: 6. This CDR3 is 15 amino acids long.

The chain carries TRBV20-1 and TRBJ1-6; D call uncertain. From germline, CDR1 is DFQATT and CDR2 SNEGSKA (reference sequence). The CDR3 runs to 14 residues. Trimming took 1 base from V and 9 from J, leaving 13 bases between them. CDR3: CSARVREEVSPLHF. The CDR3 region has the DNA TGCAGTGCTAGAGTTCGAGAGGAGGTTTCACCCCTCCACTTT.

The chain carries TRBV9 and TRBJ2-7; D might be TRBD2 (5 bases). The CDR3 sequence is 15 residues long. With 2 bases removed from V and 2 bases from J, the gap between germline ends came to 14 bases. Looked up from germline, CDR1 is SGDLS and CDR2 is YYNGEE. CDR3 DNA: TGTGCCAGCAGCGTCGGAACCCCGGGGACCTACGAGCAGTACTTC. Protein: CASSVGTPGTYEQYF.

The chain links TRBV10-3 to TRBJ2-1; perhaps TRBD2 as D (6 bases). CDR1 is ENHRY, CDR2 SYGVKD, per germline. CDR3 length equals 14 residues. Between the trimmed V and J ends, which lost 3 bases and 6 bases, there was a span of 12 bases. CDR3 in amino acids: CAISDRRAGNEQFF. Written as DNA, the CDR3 is TGTGCCATCAGTGATAGGAGGGCCGGCAATGAGCAGTTCTTC.

This clonotype has more than one count but fewer than ten. The genes are TRBV2 and TRBJ2-7; D remains unclear. V lost 4 bases to trimming and J lost 10 bases, with 11 bases between them. This CDR3 comprises 11 residues. Germline CDR1 SNHLY, CDR2 FYNNEI. The CDR3 here is CASSAFSHQYF. DNA of the CDR3: TGTGCCAGCAGTGCTTTCTCCCACCAGTACTTC.

In this sample, this clonotype turned up once. The J gene is TRBJ2-1, the V gene TRBV7-8, with D possibly TRBD2 on 5 matching bases. The germline gives CDR1 SGHVS, CDR2 FQNEAQ. The CDR3 loop spans 13 amino acids. Trimming took off 5 bases at V and 9 bases at J, with 14 bases between the two ends. The CDR3, as DNA: TGTGCCAGCAGCCCCCGGATGGCGGGTGAGCAGTTCTTC. Translating gives CASSPRMAGEQFF.

The rearrangement uses TRBV30 and TRBJ2-1; TRBD2 matches at 9 bases. Unmatched junction bases numbered 5, after V lost 4 bases and J lost 7 bases. From germline, CDR1 is GTSNPN and CDR2 SVGIG (reference sequence). The CDR3 totals 13 residues. CDR3 sequence (DNA): TGTGCCTGGATTAGCGGGAGAGTAAATGAGCAGTTCTTC. Translation gives CAWISGRVNEQFF.

The chain combines TRBV4-2 with TRBJ2-1, with 7 bases identical to TRBD2. Germline trimming cut 4 bases from V and 8 bases from J; bases unmatched to any gene: 14. Germline CDR1 is LGHNA and CDR2 is YNFKEQ. CDR3 length equals 16 residues. CDR3 sequence (DNA): TGTGCCAGCAGCCGTCGGGCGGGAGAAAAGAACCATGAGCAGTTCTTC. Residues: CASSRRAGEKNHEQFF.

The CDR3, as DNA: TGCGCCAGCAGCTTGGTGGCAGATAATGAAGCTTTCTTT. It is translated as CASSLVADNEAFF. J is TRBJ1-1 and V is TRBV5-1, with D unclear. Germline V gives CDR1 SGHRS, CDR2 YFSETQ. CDR3 length: 13 amino acids. Deletions cut 0 bases from V and 7 bases from J, with 10 bases between.

This clonotype was detected only a few times. This sequence joins TRBV20-1 and TRBJ2-1; 12 bases map to TRBD2. Germline-derived CDR1 and CDR2 are DFQATT and SNEGSKA (reference sequence). J gave up 1 base and V 6 bases, and 4 bases lay outside the gene matches. This CDR3 contains 15 residues. CDR3 coding DNA: TGCAGTGCAAACGGACTAGCGGGGTCCTACAATGAGCAGTTCTTC. Its protein is CSANGLAGSYNEQFF.

The rearrangement joins TRBV15 to TRBJ2-3; TRBD2 matches 7 bases. Germline V gene sequence: CDR1 LNHNV, CDR2 YYDKDF (reference sequence). The trim removed 10 bases at V and 5 bases at J, leaving 15 bases unmatched. CDR3 length: 15 amino acids. The CDR3 sequence: CAIGGSQRGRDTQYF. CDR3 DNA: TGTGCCATCGGGGGGTCCCAACGCGGTAGAGATACGCAGTATTTT.

V and J are TRBV21-1 and TRBJ2-3. TRBV21-1 corresponds to a pseudogene. The CDR3 has 16 residues. Here the CDR3 DNA reads TGTGCCAGCAGCTCCCGCGGTGGCTGCGGCACAGATACGCAGTATTTT. It is translated as CASSSRGGCGTDTQYF.

In this sample, this clonotype turned up many times. The J gene is TRBJ2-7, the V gene TRBV29-1, with 7 bases that match TRBD1. CDR3 length: 12 amino acids. Per germline, CDR1 SQVTM and CDR2 ANQGSEA. Unmatched junction bases numbered 5, after V lost 5 bases and J lost 4 bases. CDR3 loop: CSVRPGGYEQYF. For the CDR3, the DNA is TGCAGCGTTCGGCCAGGGGGATACGAGCAGTACTTC.